These 18 T cell receptor beta chains originate from one sample sequenced in a study of T cell repertoires in cytomegalovirus infection. TCRdb processed the reads anew with MiXCR; each CDR3 protein has one entry. The table has 900,000 to 950,000 distinct CDR3 sequences, 30% to 40% seen once; the top ten hold roughly 13%. No antigen has been identified for these receptors. The sample here was cultured CD8+ T cells from PBMCs, taken from culture after CMV antigen stimulation. These receptors all stem from a human donor in good health (CMV status not recorded). Some clones in this sample may be carry-over from other donors' samples.

This rearrangement joins TRBV5-1 to TRBJ2-2; 7 bases agree with TRBD1. J was trimmed by 3 bases and V by 5 bases; bases with no gene match: 13. CDR1 is SGHRS and CDR2 is YFSETQ in the germline V gene. CDR3 length equals 17 residues. CDR3 nucleotides: TGCGCCAGCAGTCGTAGCGCGAGACAGGGAGACACCGGGGAGCTGTTTTTT. As protein: CASSRSARQGDTGELFF. Based on the CDR3 plus reference TRBV5-1 and TRBJ2-2, the full variable domain is KAGVTQTPRYLIKTRGQQVTLSCSPISGHRSVSWYQQTPGQGLQFLFEYFSETQRNKGNFPGRFSGRQFSNSRSEMNVSTLELGDSALYLCASSRSARQGDTGELFFGEGSRLTVL.

This clonotype was picked up a small number of times. V usage is TRBV5-1 and J usage is TRBJ2-3, with D maybe TRBD2 (7 bases). Germline V gene lookup returns CDR1 SGHRS and CDR2 YFSETQ. V lost 4 bases, J lost 2 bases, and 20 bases lay in between. The CDR3 is 17 residues long. The CDR3 DNA follows: TGCGCCAGCAGCCAATTTAGGGGGGGGGAACCCACAGATACGCAGTATTTT. Its protein product is CASSQFRGGEPTDTQYF.

This chain connects TRBV19 to TRBJ2-7; the D gene is possibly TRBD1 (6 bases). The V end was cut by 3 bases, the J end by 2 bases, with 11 bases between. The CDR3 sequence is 14 residues long. Germline values: CDR1 LNHDA, CDR2 SQIVND (reference sequence). The CDR3 DNA reads TGTGCCAGTAGTATGTCGGGGACACCCTACGAGCAGTACTTC. Translated: CASSMSGTPYEQYF. The complete variable domain, with remaining parts taken from reference TRBV19 and TRBJ2-7, reads DGGITQSPKYLFRKEGQNVTLSCEQNLNHDAMYWYRQDPGQGLRLIYYSQIVNDFQKGDIAEGYSVSREKKESFPLTVTSAQKNPTAFYLCASSMSGTPYEQYFGPGTRLTVT.

The rearrangement links TRBV7-9 to TRBJ1-6, with D hard to call. CDR1 and CDR2 from the germline V gene are SEHNR and FQNEAQ (reference sequence). The CDR3 contains 15 residues. V lost 4 bases and J lost 9, with 16 bases in between. CDR3 DNA sequence: TGTGCCAGCAGCTCAGTGAGTTATCCTAGTTCACCCCTCCACTTT. This encodes CASSSVSYPSSPLHF.

This clonotype was counted between two and nine times. The chain recombines TRBV19 with TRBJ2-1; no clear D. The V and J ends lost 5 bases and 6 bases respectively, with 5 bases between them. The CDR3 extends over 11 amino acids. Per germline, CDR1 LNHDA and CDR2 SQIVND (reference sequence). The DNA for the CDR3 is TGTGCCAGTAGTGGGCCCAATGAGCAGTTCTTC. Residues: CASSGPNEQFF.

The chain couples TRBV3-1 to TRBJ2-6, with TRBD1 matching over 10 bases. After removal of 0 bases from V and 0 bases from J, the junction contained 11 bases not matched to a gene. The CDR3 has 21 residues. Germline lookup yields CDR1 LGHDT and CDR2 YNNKEL (reference sequence). This chain's CDR3 is CASSQDRRQGASSSGANVLTF. In nucleotides, the CDR3 is TGTGCCAGCAGCCAAGATAGGAGACAGGGGGCTTCTAGCTCTGGGGCCAACGTCCTGACTTTC.

In this sample, this clonotype turned up a few times. The chain employs TRBV28 and TRBJ2-1, with a tentative D call TRBD1 (7 bases). This CDR3 is 19 amino acids long. Germline V lookup: CDR1 MDHEN, CDR2 SYDVKM. V was clipped by 7 bases and J by 3 bases, with 28 bases between them. The CDR3 here is CASNRGQIAWPGDYNEQFF. CDR3 DNA: TGTGCCAGCAACCGGGGACAGATCGCGTGGCCGGGAGACTACAATGAGCAGTTCTTC.

The V and J genes are TRBV15 and TRBJ2-1; unclear D gene. The V end lost 0 bases, the J end lost 4 bases, and 1 base lay between the germline ends. The CDR3 spans 12 residues. Germline values: CDR1 LNHNV, CDR2 YYDKDF (reference sequence). DNA of the CDR3: TGTGCCACCAGCAGAGATTACAATGAGCAGTTCTTC. Protein product: CATSRDYNEQFF. The full variable domain, completed using reference TRBV15 and TRBJ2-1, is DAMVIQNPRYQVTQFGKPVTLSCSQTLNHNVMYWYQQKSSQAPKLLFHYYDKDFNNEADTPDNFQSRRPNTSFCFLDIRSPGLGDTAMYLCATSRDYNEQFFGPGTRLTVL.

The chain has TRBV6-6 and TRBJ2-3, with TRBD2 matching 8 bases. In germline, CDR1 is MNHNY, CDR2 SVGAGI (reference sequence). CDR3 length: 16 amino acids. Losses at the gene ends were 7 bases for V and 2 bases for J; bases not matched to a gene: 11. The CDR3 reads CASTNGRGLSTDTQYF. In DNA form, the CDR3 reads TGTGCCAGCACTAACGGGAGGGGGTTATCCACAGATACGCAGTATTTT.

Many counts were recorded for this clonotype. The chain couples TRBV7-6 to TRBJ2-3; perhaps TRBD2 as D (5 bases). V was clipped by 5 bases and J by 3 bases, with 27 bases between them. There are 19 residues in the CDR3. CDR1 is SGHVS and CDR2 is FNYEAQ in the germline V gene. The CDR3 is CASSLPALWNLAGTDTQYF. As DNA, the CDR3 is TGTGCCAGCAGCCTACCCGCGCTTTGGAACCTAGCTGGGACAGATACGCAGTATTTT. The variable domain in full, with the rest retrieved from reference TRBV7-6 and TRBJ2-3, is GAGVSQSPRYKVTKRGQDVALRCDPISGHVSLYWYRQALGQGPEFLTYFNYEAQQDKSGLPNDRFSAERPEGSISTLTIQRTEQRDSAMYRCASSLPALWNLAGTDTQYFGPGTRLTVL.

The chain has TRBV4-1 and TRBJ2-1; 10 positions match TRBD1. Germline CDR1 reads MGHRA; CDR2 reads YSYEKL. There are 15 residues in the CDR3. The V segment lost 4 bases and the J segment 8 bases; nucleotides outside the gene matches: 8. The CDR3 region has the DNA TGCGCCAGCAGCCCTCCGGGACAGGGGTTACATGAGCAGTTCTTC. This encodes CASSPPGQGLHEQFF.

The table lists this clonotype with many counts. V is TRBV6-5 and J is TRBJ2-2, with no clear D. CDR1 is MNHEY and CDR2 is SVGAGI in the germline V gene. V was pared by 2 bases and J by 4 bases, with 14 bases between. The CDR3 extends over 16 amino acids. Here the CDR3 reads CASSYGTAAGTGELFF. The CDR3 bases are TGTGCCAGCAGTTACGGAACAGCAGCAGGCACCGGGGAGCTGTTTTTT.

The chain employs TRBV6-5 and TRBJ1-1; D unresolved. The CDR3 runs to 12 residues. V was shortened by 8 bases and J by 5 bases, with 12 bases between the two germline ends. Looked up from germline, CDR1 is MNHEY and CDR2 is SVGAGI. CDR3 coding DNA: TGTGCCAGCCGCCATCTGGGGACTGAAGCTTTCTTT. Translated: CASRHLGTEAFF.

This clonotype has just a few counts. The genes are TRBV7-6 and TRBJ1-6; 8 nucleotides match TRBD1. V lost 6 bases, J lost 7 bases, and 5 bases stayed unmatched. The CDR3 contains 14 residues. Germline V CDR1 and CDR2: SGHVS, FNYEAQ. The CDR3 region has the DNA TGTGCCAGCAGTAAGGGACAGGACAATTCACCCCTCCACTTT. This gives the protein CASSKGQDNSPLHF.

DNA of the CDR3: TGTGCCAGCAGTCAATCCAGGGGGCGGTATGGCTACACCTTC. This translates into CASSQSRGRYGYTF. The V call is TRBV6-5, the J call TRBJ1-2, with TRBD1 matching 8 bases. The CDR3 sequence is 14 residues long. Germline V gene data show CDR1 as MNHEY and CDR2 as SVGAGI. The V and J ends lost 5 bases and 5 bases, in that order; junction bases with no gene match: 7.

This clonotype showed up just a few times. The gene calls are TRBV5-6 and TRBJ1-3; D not resolved. V dropped 0 bases and J dropped 7 bases, with 5 bases sitting between them. This CDR3 region has 12 residues. CDR1 SGHDT and CDR2 YYEEEE come from the germline V gene. CDR3 nucleotides: TGTGCCAGCAGCTTGGCTTGGAACACCATATATTTT. Residues: CASSLAWNTIYF.

This clonotype has just one count. One end of the junction fails to match germline, which may point to a read error. The CDR3 DNA reads as TGTGCCAACAGCCGAACAGGGGGCGCGAGCAATCAGCCCCAGCATTTT. This gives the protein CANSRTGGASNQPQHF. V gene TRBV7-6 combines with J gene TRBJ1-5; 9 bases align to TRBD1. The CDR3 consists of 16 residues. Per germline, CDR1 SGHVS and CDR2 FNYEAQ.

This clonotype was seen repeatedly, ten times or more. The CDR3 nucleotides are TGTGCCAGCAGCTTAGAAGGGTCCGGCTCCTACGAGCAGTACTTC. Its translation: CASSLEGSGSYEQYF. The rearrangement joins TRBV7-6 to TRBJ2-7, with unresolved D. In germline, CDR1 is SGHVS, CDR2 FNYEAQ. The CDR3 length is 15 residues. V was clipped by 1 base and J by 0 bases, with 10 bases between them.